The T cell receptor (beta chain) described here comes from a study of identifying expanded T cells in peripheral blood. Regarding the study as a whole: Over around two and four weeks, about 15 and 19 clones changed, versus roughly 1.1 between replicates.

Sequenced by immunoSEQ multiplex PCR; TCRdb stores in-frame clones only, minus some. The table shows about 47,000 clones, with approximately 82% occurring only once. Note on this clone: The target antigen is unknown.

Collection occurred without any documented infections or immune events in donors. V lost 6 bases, J lost 1 base, and 12 bases lay in between. From germline, CDR1 is ENHRY and CDR2 SYGVKD. This CDR3 has 14 amino acids. The receptor was derived from a person between 18 and 75 years old in good health. The V and J genes are TRBV10-3 and TRBJ1-1; D is possibly TRBD1 (6 bases). The sample was blood. The CDR3 DNA is TGTGCCATCAGGGCGGCAGGGGAGAACACTGAAGCTTTCTTT. Encoded protein: CAIRAAGENTEAFF.